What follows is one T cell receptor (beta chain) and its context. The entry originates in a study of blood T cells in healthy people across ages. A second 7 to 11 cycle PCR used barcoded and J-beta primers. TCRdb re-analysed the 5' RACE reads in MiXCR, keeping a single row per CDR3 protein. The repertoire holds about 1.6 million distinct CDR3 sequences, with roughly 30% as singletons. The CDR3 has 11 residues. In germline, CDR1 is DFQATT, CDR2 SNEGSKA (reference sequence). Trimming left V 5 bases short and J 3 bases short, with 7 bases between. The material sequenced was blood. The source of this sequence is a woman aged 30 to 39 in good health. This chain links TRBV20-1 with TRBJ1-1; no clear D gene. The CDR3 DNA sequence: TGCAGTGCTCCTACCGACACTGAAGCTTTCTTT. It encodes CSAPTDTEAFF.